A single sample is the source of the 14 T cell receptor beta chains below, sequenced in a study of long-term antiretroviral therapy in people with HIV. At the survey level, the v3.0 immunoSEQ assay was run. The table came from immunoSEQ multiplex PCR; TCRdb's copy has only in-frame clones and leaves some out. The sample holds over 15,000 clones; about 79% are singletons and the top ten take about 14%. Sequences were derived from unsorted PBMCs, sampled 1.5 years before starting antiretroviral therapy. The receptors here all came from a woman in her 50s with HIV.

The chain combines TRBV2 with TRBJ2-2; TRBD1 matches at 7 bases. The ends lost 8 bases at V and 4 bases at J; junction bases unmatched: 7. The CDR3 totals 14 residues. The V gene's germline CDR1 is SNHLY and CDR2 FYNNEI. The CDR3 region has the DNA TGTGCCAGCCAAGACAGGGTAGGCACCGGGGAGCTGTTTTTT. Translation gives CASQDRVGTGELFF.

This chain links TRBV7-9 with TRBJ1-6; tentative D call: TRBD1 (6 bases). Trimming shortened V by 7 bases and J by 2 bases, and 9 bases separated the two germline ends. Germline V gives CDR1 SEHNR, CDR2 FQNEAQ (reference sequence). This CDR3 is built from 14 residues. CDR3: CASTAGAYNSPLHF. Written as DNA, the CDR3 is TGTGCCAGCACGGCAGGGGCCTATAATTCACCCCTCCACTTT.

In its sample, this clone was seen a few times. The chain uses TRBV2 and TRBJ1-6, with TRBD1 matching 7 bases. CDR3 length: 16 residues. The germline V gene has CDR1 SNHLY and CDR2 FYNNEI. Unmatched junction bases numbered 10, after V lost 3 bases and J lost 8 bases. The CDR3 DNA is TGTGCCAGCAGTGAGCAGGGGGATATTAGGTATTCACCCCTCCACTTT. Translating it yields CASSEQGDIRYSPLHF. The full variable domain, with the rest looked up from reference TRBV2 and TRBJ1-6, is EPEVTQTPSHQVTQMGQEVILRCVPISNHLYFYWYRQILGQKVEFLVSFYNNEISEKSEIFDDQFSVERPDGSNFTLKIRSTKLEDSAMYFCASSEQGDIRYSPLHFGNGTRLTVT.

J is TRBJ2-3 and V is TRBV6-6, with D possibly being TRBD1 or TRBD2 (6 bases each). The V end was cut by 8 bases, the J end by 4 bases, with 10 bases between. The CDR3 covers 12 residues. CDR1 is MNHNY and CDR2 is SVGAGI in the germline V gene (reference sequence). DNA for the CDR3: TGTGCCAGCCGAGGGGGGCCAGATACGCAGTATTTT. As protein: CASRGGPDTQYF.

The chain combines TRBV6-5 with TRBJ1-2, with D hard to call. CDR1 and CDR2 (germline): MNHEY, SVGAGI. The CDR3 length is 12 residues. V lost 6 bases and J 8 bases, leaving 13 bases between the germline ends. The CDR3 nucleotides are TGTGCCAGCAGCGAAACAACAGTGGGCTACACCTTC. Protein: CASSETTVGYTF.

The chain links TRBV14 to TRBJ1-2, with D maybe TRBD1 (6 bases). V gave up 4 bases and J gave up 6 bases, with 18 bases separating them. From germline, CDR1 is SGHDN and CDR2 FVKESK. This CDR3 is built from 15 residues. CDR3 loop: CASSPQQGRAHGYTF. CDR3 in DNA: TGTGCCAGCAGCCCCCAACAGGGAAGGGCGCATGGCTACACCTTC. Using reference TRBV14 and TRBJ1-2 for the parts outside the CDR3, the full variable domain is EAGVTQFPSHSVIEKGQTVTLRCDPISGHDNLYWYRRVMGKEIKFLLHFVKESKQDESGMPNNRFLAERTGGTYSTLKVQPAELEDSGVYFCASSPQQGRAHGYTFGSGTRLTVV.

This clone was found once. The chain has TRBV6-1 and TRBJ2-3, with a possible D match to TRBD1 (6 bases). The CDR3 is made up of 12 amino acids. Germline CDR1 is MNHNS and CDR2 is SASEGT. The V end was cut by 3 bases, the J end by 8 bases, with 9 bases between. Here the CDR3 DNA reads TGTGCCAGCAGTGACAGGGGATTTACGCAGTATTTT. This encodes CASSDRGFTQYF.

This CDR3 is CASSSLTSGGTAGELFF. The CDR3, as DNA: TGTGCCAGCAGCTCTCTGACTAGCGGGGGGACCGCCGGGGAGCTGTTTTTT. The chain carries TRBV7-3 and TRBJ2-2; 13 bases align to TRBD2. The CDR3 runs to 17 residues. Trimming took 4 bases from V and 6 from J; bases not matched to a gene: 8. In germline, CDR1 is SGHTA, CDR2 FQGTGA.

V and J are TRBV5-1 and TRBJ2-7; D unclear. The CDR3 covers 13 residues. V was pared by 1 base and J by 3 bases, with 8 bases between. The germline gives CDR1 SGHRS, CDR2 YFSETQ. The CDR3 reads CASSLLPDYEQYV. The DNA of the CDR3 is TGCGCCAGCAGCTTGTTGCCAGACTACGAGCAGTACGTC.

The CDR3 DNA reads TGCAGCGTTGAAGCCGGGACAGGGGTGAACACTGAAGCTTTCTTT. Translating it yields CSVEAGTGVNTEAFF. The chain joins TRBV29-1 to TRBJ1-1; 10 bases fit TRBD1. V dropped 1 base and J dropped 0; count of bases not matched to a gene: 2. Germline assignment: CDR1 SQVTM and CDR2 ANQGSEA. This CDR3 has 15 amino acids.

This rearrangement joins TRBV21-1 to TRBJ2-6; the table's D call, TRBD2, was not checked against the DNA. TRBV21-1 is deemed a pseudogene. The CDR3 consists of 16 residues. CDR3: CASSKEGGPGANVLTF. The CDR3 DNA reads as TGTGCCAGCAGCAAAGAGGGGGGGCCTGGGGCCAACGTCCTGACTTTC.

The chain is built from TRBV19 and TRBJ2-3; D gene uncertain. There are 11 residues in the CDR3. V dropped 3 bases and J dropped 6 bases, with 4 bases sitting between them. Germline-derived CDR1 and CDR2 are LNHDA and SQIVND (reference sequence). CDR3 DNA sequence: TGTGCCAGTAGTATTGGCGATACGCAGTATTTT. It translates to CASSIGDTQYF.

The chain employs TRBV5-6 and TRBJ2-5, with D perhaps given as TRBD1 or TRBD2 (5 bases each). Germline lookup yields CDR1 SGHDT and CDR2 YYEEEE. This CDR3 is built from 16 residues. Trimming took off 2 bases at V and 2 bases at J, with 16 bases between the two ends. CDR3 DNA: TGTGCCAGCAGCTTACTAGGGACCAGTACTCAAGAGACCCAGTACTTC. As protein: CASSLLGTSTQETQYF.

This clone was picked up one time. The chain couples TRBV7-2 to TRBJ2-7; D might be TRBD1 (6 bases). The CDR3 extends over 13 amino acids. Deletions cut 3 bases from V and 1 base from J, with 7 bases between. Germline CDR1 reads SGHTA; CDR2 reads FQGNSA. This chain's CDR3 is CASSFTGSYEQYF. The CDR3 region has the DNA TGTGCCAGCAGCTTTACAGGGTCCTACGAGCAGTACTTC. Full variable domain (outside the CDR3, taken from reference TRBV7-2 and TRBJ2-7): GAGVSQSPSNKVTEKGKDVELRCDPISGHTALYWYRQSLGQGLEFLIYFQGNSAPDKSGLPSDRFSAERTGGSVSTLTIQRTQQEDSAVYLCASSFTGSYEQYFGPGTRLTVT.